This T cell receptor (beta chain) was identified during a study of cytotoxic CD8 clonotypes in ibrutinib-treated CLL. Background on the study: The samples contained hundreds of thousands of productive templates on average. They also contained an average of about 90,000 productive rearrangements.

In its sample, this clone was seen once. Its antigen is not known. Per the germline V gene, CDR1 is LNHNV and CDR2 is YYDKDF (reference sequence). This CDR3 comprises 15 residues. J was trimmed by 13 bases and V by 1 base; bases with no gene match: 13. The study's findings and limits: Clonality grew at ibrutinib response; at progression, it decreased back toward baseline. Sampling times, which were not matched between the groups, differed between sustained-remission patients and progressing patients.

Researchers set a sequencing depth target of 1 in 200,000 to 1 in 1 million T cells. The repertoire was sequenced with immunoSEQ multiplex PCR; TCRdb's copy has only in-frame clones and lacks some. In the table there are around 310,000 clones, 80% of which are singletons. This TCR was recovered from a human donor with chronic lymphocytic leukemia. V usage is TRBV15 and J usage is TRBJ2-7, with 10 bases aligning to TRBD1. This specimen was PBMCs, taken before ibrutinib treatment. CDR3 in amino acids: CATSRGGTGAHIVYF. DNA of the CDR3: TGTGCCACCAGCAGAGGGGGGACAGGGGCACACATCGTATACTTC.